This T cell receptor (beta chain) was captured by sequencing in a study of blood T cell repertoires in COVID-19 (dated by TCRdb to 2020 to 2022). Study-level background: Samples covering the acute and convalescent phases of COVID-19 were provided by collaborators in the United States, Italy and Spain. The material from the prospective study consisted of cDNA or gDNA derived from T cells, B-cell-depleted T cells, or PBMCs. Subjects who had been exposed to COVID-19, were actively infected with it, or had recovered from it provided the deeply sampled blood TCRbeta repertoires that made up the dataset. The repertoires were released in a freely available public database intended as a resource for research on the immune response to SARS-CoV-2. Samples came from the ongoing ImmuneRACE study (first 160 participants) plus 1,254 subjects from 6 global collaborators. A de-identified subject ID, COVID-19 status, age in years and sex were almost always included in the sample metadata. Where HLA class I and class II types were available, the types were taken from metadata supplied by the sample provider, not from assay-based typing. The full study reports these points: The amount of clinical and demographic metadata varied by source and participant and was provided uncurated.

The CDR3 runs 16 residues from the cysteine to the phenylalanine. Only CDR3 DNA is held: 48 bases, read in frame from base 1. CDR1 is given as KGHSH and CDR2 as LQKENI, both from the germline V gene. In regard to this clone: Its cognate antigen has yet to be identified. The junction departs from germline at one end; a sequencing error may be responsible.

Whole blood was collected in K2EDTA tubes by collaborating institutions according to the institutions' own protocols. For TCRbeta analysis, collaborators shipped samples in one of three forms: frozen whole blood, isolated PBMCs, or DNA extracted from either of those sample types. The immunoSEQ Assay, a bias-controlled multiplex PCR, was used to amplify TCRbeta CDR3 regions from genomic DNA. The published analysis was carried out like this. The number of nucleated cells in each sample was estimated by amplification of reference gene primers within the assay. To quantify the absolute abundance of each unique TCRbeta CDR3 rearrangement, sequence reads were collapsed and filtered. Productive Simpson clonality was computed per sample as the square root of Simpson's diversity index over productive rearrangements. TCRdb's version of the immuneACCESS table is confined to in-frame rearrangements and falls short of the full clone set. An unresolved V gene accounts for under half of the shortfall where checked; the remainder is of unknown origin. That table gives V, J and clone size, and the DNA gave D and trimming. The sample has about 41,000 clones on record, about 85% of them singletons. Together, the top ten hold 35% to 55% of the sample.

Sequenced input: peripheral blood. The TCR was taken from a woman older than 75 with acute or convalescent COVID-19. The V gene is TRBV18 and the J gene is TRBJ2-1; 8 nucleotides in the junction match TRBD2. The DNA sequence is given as TGTGCCAGCTCACCACCGGGGAGCGGGGGTTACAATAAGCAGTTCTTC. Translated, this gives CASSPPGSGGYNKQFF.